This TCR beta chain was recovered during a study of early T cells in non-severe SARS-CoV-2 infection. Turning to the study itself: The authors sequenced bulk RNA from unsorted whole blood, leaving chains unpaired.

This clonotype was recorded many times. With V trimmed by 6 bases and J by 0 bases, 12 bases remained unmatched. The CDR3 covers 18 residues. Unique molecular identifiers were attached to individual cDNA molecules. TCRdb called the 5' RACE reads again in MiXCR, with one record for every CDR3 protein. The repertoire holds tens of thousands of distinct CDR3 sequences, with 9% to 15% as singletons. The origin of this receptor is an adult who was a healthcare worker with PCR-confirmed SARS-CoV-2 infection or an uninfected control (not recorded which). The sequenced material came from whole blood. The rearrangement joins TRBV12-3 or TRBV12-4 to TRBJ2-4; 9 nucleotides agree with TRBD2. The CDR3 sequence: CASRSSGAPVGAKNIQYF. CDR3 in DNA: TGTGCCAGCAGATCTAGCGGGGCCCCGGTGGGAGCCAAAAACATTCAGTACTTC.